This T cell receptor (beta chain) was profiled in a study of molecular identifiers for immune sequencing clone quantification. MiXCR was run by TCRdb on the PCR reads, yielding one entry per CDR3 protein. The table shows 550,000 to 750,000 distinct CDR3 sequences, with roughly 21% occurring only once. With 1 base removed from V and 0 bases from J, the gap between germline ends came to 8 bases. This CDR3 is built from 15 residues. Per germline, CDR1 LGHNA and CDR2 YSLEER. Ten or more counts support this clonotype. Naive CD8 T cells were FACS-sorted by CD8+CD4-CCR7+CD45RA+ markers. This receptor was obtained from a human donor in good health. Some libraries in this study had Jurkat cell RNA spiked in. Sequencing was done on a sample of naive CD8+ T cells from blood, with Jurkat cell RNA spiked in. Subset specified: FACS-sorted CD8+CD4-CCR7+CD45RA+ naive T cells. The chain links TRBV4-3 to TRBJ2-3; D remains unclear. In DNA, the CDR3 is TGCGCCAGCAGCCAAGGTTCGACTAGCACAGATACGCAGTATTTT. This sequence encodes CASSQGSTSTDTQYF.